The clone carrying this T cell receptor (beta chain) was observed a handful of times. Its matching antigen is unknown. The sample is drawn from a study of T cells after yellow fever vaccination. Overall study context: SMART-Seq v4 Ultra Low Input prepared the low-cell-number fractions. Study findings and constraints: Post-booster samples contained most primary-vaccination clones (around 95% CD4, approximately 88% CD8).

With 7 bases clipped from V and 3 bases from J, the junction kept 3 bases outside the gene matches. CDR3 length equals 14 residues. CDR1 is SNHLY and CDR2 is FYNNEI in the germline V gene. TCRdb re-called the 5' RACE reads through MiXCR, storing one row per CDR3 protein. The data hold 400,000 to 650,000 distinct CDR3 sequences, with 21% observed a single time. This TCR was recovered from a man younger than 35 who received the YFV17D yellow fever vaccine. The rearrangement joins TRBV2 to TRBJ1-1, with TRBD1 matching 12 bases. The sequences come from PBMCs, collected roughly 23 days after the first yellow fever vaccination. In nucleotides, the CDR3 is TGTGCCAGCATGGGGACAGGGGGCTACACTGAAGCTTTCTTT. Encoded protein: CASMGTGGYTEAFF.